The subject of this entry is one T cell receptor (beta chain). Antigen unknown. This sample is part of a study of T cell responses to AZD1222 COVID-19 vaccine. General observations from the study: The donor group comprised mostly white British people and more females; the analysis possibly underestimated clonal diversity. Compared with day 0, the breadth and depth of the Spike-specific TCR repertoire rose significantly after two doses of AZD1222. It was only a handful of AZD1222 recipients who were seropositive at baseline.

Trimming cost V 4 bases and J 2 bases; bases outside gene matches: 9. This CDR3 is 18 amino acids long. Germline CDR1 is MDHEN and CDR2 is SYDVKM. TCRdb's table, derived via immunoSEQ multiplex PCR, lists solely in-frame clones and lacks some. The top ten clones hold about 3% of a sample with approximately 160,000 clones, about nine tenths of them seen once. The V gene is TRBV28, the J gene TRBJ2-7; TRBD2 agrees at 15 bases. The specimen was peripheral blood, collected on day 0 of AZD1222 vaccination. The clonotype comes from an adult in good health. In DNA form, the CDR3 reads TGTGCCAGCAGTTCTTCAAGGACTAGCGGGAGGGCCACCTACGAGCAGTACTTC. Translation gives CASSSSRTSGRATYEQYF.